This T cell receptor (beta chain) was recovered during a study of CD8 T cells in ankylosing spondylitis. Notes on the study in general: As reported, disease-linked clones showed significant enrichment in matched ankylosing spondylitis synovial fluid. Several of the motif variants were reported before in synovial fluid and blood from reactive arthritis. One TCR beta motif, made up of several highly homologous variants, appeared characteristic of ankylosing spondylitis blood.

As concerns this clonotype: Its antigen remains unknown.

One entry per CDR3 protein results from TCRdb running MiXCR on the 5' RACE reads. Of approximately 350,000 distinct CDR3 sequences in the sample, under 15% were seen once. The CDR3 is 13 residues long. The germline V gene has CDR1 GTSNPN and CDR2 SVGIG (reference sequence). Trimming cost V 8 bases and J 0 bases, with 10 bases left between them. The chain recombines TRBV30 with TRBJ2-2; the D is unclear. Specimen: blood, either unsorted or a sorted T cell fraction (not recorded which). This sequence originates from a male donor with ankylosing spondylitis or in good health (not recorded which). Here the CDR3 reads CARSLANTGELFF. Here the CDR3 DNA reads TGTGCCAGATCCTTAGCGAACACCGGGGAGCTGTTTTTT.